Each of the 14 T cell receptor beta chains below was sequenced from the same sample in a study of beta chain features in type 1 diabetes. The authors reverse transcribed all of the isolated RNA, so sequencing captured expressed TCRB transcripts. The data were produced by immunoSEQ multiplex PCR, yet TCRdb's version contains in-frame clones alone and is incomplete. There are some 300,000 clones in the sample; 8% occur only once, and about 0.93% lies in the top ten. The sequenced sample was central memory CD4+ T cells from blood. These receptors were obtained from a woman aged 18-29 years in good health.

This clone has ten or more counts. V gene TRBV4-2 combines with J gene TRBJ1-3; D is uncertain. This CDR3 has 15 amino acids. Trimming removed 0 bases at V and 4 bases at J, with 10 bases between. Germline V gene sequence: CDR1 LGHNA, CDR2 YNFKEQ. This CDR3 reads CASSQDHTPGNTIYF. The CDR3 DNA reads TGTGCCAGCAGCCAAGATCATACACCAGGAAACACCATATATTTT.

This clone was recorded a few times. The V call is TRBV30, the J call TRBJ1-6, with D perhaps matching TRBD1 (5 bases). V lost 3 bases, J lost 6 bases, and 9 bases lay in between. Per germline, CDR1 GTSNPN and CDR2 SVGIG (reference sequence). The CDR3 extends over 13 amino acids. CDR3 bases: TGTGCCTGGAGAGTCCAGGGTAATTCACCCCTCCACTTT. This gives the protein CAWRVQGNSPLHF.

This chain's CDR3 is CASSDSRARTYGKTQYF. The CDR3 nucleotides read TGTGCCAGCAGTGACAGCAGAGCCCGGACATACGGAAAGACCCAGTACTTC. The J gene is TRBJ2-5, the V gene TRBV25-1; a weak D match, TRBD1 (5 bases). Per the germline V gene, CDR1 is MGHDK and CDR2 is SYGVNS. This CDR3 is built from 17 residues. The V and J ends lost 3 bases and 6 bases respectively, with 23 bases between them. Drawing the rest from reference TRBV25-1 and TRBJ2-5, the complete variable domain is EADIYQTPRYLVIGTGKKITLECSQTMGHDKMYWYQQDPGMELHLIHYSYGVNSTEKGDLSSESTVSRIRTEHFPLTLESARPSHTSQYLCASSDSRARTYGKTQYFGPGTRLLVL.

The genes are TRBV7-2 and TRBJ2-5, with 8 bases matching TRBD1. The CDR3 runs 14 residues. The trim removed 5 bases at V and 5 bases at J, leaving 7 bases unmatched. CDR1 is SGHTA, CDR2 FQGNSA, per germline. CDR3 sequence reads: CASSPRTGLETQYF. The CDR3 nucleotides read TGTGCCAGCAGCCCTCGGACAGGGTTGGAGACCCAGTACTTC.

The chain links TRBV5-1 to TRBJ2-3, with TRBD1 matching 7 bases. V was clipped by 2 bases and J by 0 bases; unmatched bases: 12. From germline, CDR1 is SGHRS and CDR2 YFSETQ. The CDR3 runs 18 residues. For the CDR3, the DNA is TGCGCCAGCAGCTTAACTAACCCGGGACAGACTAGCACAGATACGCAGTATTTT. It codes for CASSLTNPGQTSTDTQYF.

The rearrangement links TRBV6-1 to TRBJ1-2, with D maybe TRBD1 (5 bases). V was clipped by 3 bases and J by 0 bases, with 5 bases between them. This CDR3 has 13 residues. Germline CDR1 and CDR2: MNHNS and SASEGT. The CDR3 DNA reads TGTGCCAGCAGTGAGGGGCCTAACTATGGCTACACCTTC. Amino acids: CASSEGPNYGYTF.

This clone occurred a few times. The gene calls are TRBV29-1 and TRBJ2-5, with 7 bases aligning to TRBD2. V lost 4 bases and J lost 5; bases outside the gene matches: 7. The CDR3 sequence is 13 residues long. In germline, CDR1 is SQVTM, CDR2 ANQGSEA. CDR3 loop: CSVVLSGGETQYF. The CDR3 nucleotides are TGCAGCGTTGTTTTATCGGGAGGCGAGACCCAGTACTTC.

The chain carries TRBV28 and TRBJ2-7; D is uncertain. V was cut by 6 bases and J by 2 bases, with 11 bases left in between. This CDR3 has 13 amino acids. Germline loops: CDR1 MDHEN, CDR2 SYDVKM. This CDR3 is CASSSSRPYEQYV. In nucleotides, the CDR3 is TGTGCCAGCAGCTCCTCTCGGCCCTACGAGCAGTACGTC.

The sample holds a few counts of this clone. The chain has TRBV7-8 and TRBJ1-5, with D uncertain. This CDR3 contains 13 residues. Germline CDR1 is SGHVS and CDR2 is FQNEAQ. V gave up 5 bases and J gave up 4 bases, with 9 bases separating them. CDR3 sequence reads: CASSNQLNQPQHF. CDR3 coding DNA: TGTGCCAGCAGCAATCAGCTGAATCAGCCCCAGCATTTT.

In DNA, the CDR3 is TGTGCCAGCAGCCCCCGGCTGATGGGGTCCTACAATGAGCAGTTCTTC. Its protein is CASSPRLMGSYNEQFF. The chain couples TRBV4-2 to TRBJ2-1; D remains ambiguous. The CDR3 has 16 residues. Trimming took off 4 bases at V and 1 base at J, with 14 bases between the two ends. Per germline, CDR1 LGHNA and CDR2 YNFKEQ.

This clone was counted at least ten times. This chain links TRBV27 with TRBJ2-7; D remains unclear. Germline V gives CDR1 MNHEY, CDR2 SMNVEV (reference sequence). V was trimmed by 6 bases and J by 9 bases, leaving 12 bases between them. This CDR3 is built from 11 residues. CDR3 nucleotide sequence: TGTGCCAGCAGGGAGACCAGTCGGCAGTACGTC. Residues: CASRETSRQYV.

The rearrangement links TRBV5-1 to TRBJ1-4; weak D call: TRBD1 (6 bases). The CDR3 consists of 14 residues. Germline V gene data show CDR1 as SGHRS and CDR2 as YFSETQ. The V end lost 1 base, the J end lost 8 bases, and 12 bases lay between the germline ends. DNA of the CDR3: TGCGCCAGCAGCTTGTCGGGGGCGGAGGAAAAACTGTTTTTT. This codes for CASSLSGAEEKLFF.

This clone has only a few counts. In nucleotides, the CDR3 is TGTGCCAGCAGCTTAGCCGCGACAGGTCCTGGAAACACCATATATTTT. It is translated as CASSLAATGPGNTIYF. V gene TRBV7-6 combines with J gene TRBJ1-3; perhaps TRBD1 as D (6 bases). CDR3 length equals 16 residues. Germline assignment: CDR1 SGHVS and CDR2 FNYEAQ. Trimming pared 0 bases from V and 2 bases from J, leaving 11 bases between.

Ten or more counts support this clone. In DNA, the CDR3 is TGTGCCAGCAGCAAAGAGGGGTGGACGGGACCGGGTCGATACGAGCAGTACGTC. It is translated as CASSKEGWTGPGRYEQYV. The chain joins TRBV21-1 to TRBJ2-7. TRBV21-1 has pseudogene status. The CDR3 contains 18 residues.